This T cell receptor beta chain was found in a study of beta chain features in type 1 diabetes. Broader study findings: Relative to healthy donors, patients appeared to have naive, central memory and Treg TCRB repertoires that were more similar. Any PCR bias toward short templates would affect both groups alike. Whether TCRB rearrangement is influenced by HLA type was left unresolved in this analysis. Shortening of TCRB CDR3s, moderate but significant, appeared in all four CD4+ subsets of Type 1 diabetes patients.

The CDR3 is made up of 15 amino acids. CDR1 and CDR2 (germline): SGHRS, YFSETQ. The V end was cut by 8 bases, the J end by 2 bases, with 18 bases between. A CD45RO/CCR7/CD25/CD127/CD95/CD27 panel sorted naive, central memory, regulatory and stem cell-like memory CD4+ cells. Since all of the isolated RNA was reverse transcribed, expressed TCRB transcripts were what got sequenced. Profiled with immunoSEQ multiplex PCR; TCRdb holds only in-frame clones, not every one. This sample carries approximately 58,000 clones, around 60% of them seen once, and the ten largest clones take 0.25% to 0.35%. This clone was counted between two and nine times. Its antigen is as yet unknown.

Sequencing was carried out using stem cell memory CD4+ T cells from blood. The J gene is TRBJ2-3, the V gene TRBV5-1, with D tentatively TRBD2 (6 bases). The sequence came from a woman aged 25 to 39 with type 1 diabetes. The CDR3: CASNDGGGDTDTQYF. The CDR3 nucleotides read TGCGCCAGTAATGACGGAGGAGGGGACACAGATACGCAGTATTTT. Full variable domain (missing parts from reference TRBV5-1 and TRBJ2-3): KAGVTQTPRYLIKTRGQQVTLSCSPISGHRSVSWYQQTPGQGLQFLFEYFSETQRNKGNFPGRFSGRQFSNSRSEMNVSTLELGDSALYLCASNDGGGDTDTQYFGPGTRLTVL.